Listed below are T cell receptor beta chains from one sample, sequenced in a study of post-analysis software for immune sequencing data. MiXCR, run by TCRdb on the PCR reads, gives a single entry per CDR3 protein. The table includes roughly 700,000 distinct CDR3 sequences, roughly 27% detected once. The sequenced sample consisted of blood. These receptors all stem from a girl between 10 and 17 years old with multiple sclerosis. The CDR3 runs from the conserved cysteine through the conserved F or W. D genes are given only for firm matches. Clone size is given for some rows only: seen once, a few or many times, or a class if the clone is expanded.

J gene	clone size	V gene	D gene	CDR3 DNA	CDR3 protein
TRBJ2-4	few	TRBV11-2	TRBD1	TGTGCCAGCAGCCCGACCCCGGGACAGGGGGGAGGGTTAGCCAAAAACATTCAGTACTTC	CASSPTPGQGGGLAKNIQYF
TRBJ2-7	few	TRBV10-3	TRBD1	TGTGCCATCAGTGAAAGACAGGGGGTCTCCGAGCAGTACTTC	CAISERQGVSEQYF
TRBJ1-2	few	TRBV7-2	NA	TGTGCCAGCAGCTCCCCACAGGGATATGGCTACACCTTC	CASSSPQGYGYTF
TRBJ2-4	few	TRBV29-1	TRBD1	TGCAGCACATCGGACAGGGCCAAAAACATTCAGTACTTC	CSTSDRAKNIQYF
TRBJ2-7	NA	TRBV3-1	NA	TGTGCCAGCAGCCTATCATCATATTGGTACTTC	CASSLSSYWYF
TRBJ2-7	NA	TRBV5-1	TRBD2	TGCGCCAGCACCGAAGGGACTAGCGGAACCTACGAGCAGTACTTC	CASTEGTSGTYEQYF
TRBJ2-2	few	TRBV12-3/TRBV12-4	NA	TGTGCCAGCAGTCGAGAAACACCCCAGGGCACCGGGGAGCTGTTTTTT	CASSRETPQGTGELFF
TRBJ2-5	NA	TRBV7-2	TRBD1	TGTGCCAGCAGCGGATGGACAGGTCAAGAGACCCAGTACTTC	CASSGWTGQETQYF
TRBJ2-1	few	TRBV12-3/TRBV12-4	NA	TGTGCCAGCAGTTTAGTTGGGGGTACGAGCTCCTACAATGAGCAGTTCTTC	CASSLVGGTSSYNEQFF
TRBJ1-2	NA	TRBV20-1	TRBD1	TGCAGTGCTGGCCGCCGATGGGACAGCTACGGCTACACCTTC	CSAGRRWDSYGYTF
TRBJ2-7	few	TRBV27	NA	TGTGCCAGCAGACTACTCGGGACCACCTACGAGCAGTACTTC	CASRLLGTTYEQYF
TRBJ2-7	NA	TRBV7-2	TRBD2	TGTGCCAGCAGCTTTCCTAGCGGGAGGACCTACGAGCAGTACTTC	CASSFPSGRTYEQYF
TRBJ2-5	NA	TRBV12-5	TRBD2	TGTGCTAGTGGTTTGGGTTTAGCGGGAGGGCAATTAGGGACCCAGTACTTC	CASGLGLAGGQLGTQYF
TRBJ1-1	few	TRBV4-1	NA	TGCGCCAGCAGCCAAGTCTCTGAACCCACAGGGAAGACTGAAGCTTTCTTT	CASSQVSEPTGKTEAFF
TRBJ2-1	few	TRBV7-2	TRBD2	TGTGCCAGCAGCTCCGATAGCGGGAGGGCCCTTTTAGGTGAGCAGTTCTTC	CASSSDSGRALLGEQFF
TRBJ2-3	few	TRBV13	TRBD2	TGTGCCAGCAGCTCCACACCTAGCGGGAGGGCTAGAGATACGCAGTATTTT	CASSSTPSGRARDTQYF
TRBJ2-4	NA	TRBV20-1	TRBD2	TGCAGTGCTGGAACCGGGACTAGCGGGAGGCCTGGCATTCAGTACTTC	CSAGTGTSGRPGIQYF
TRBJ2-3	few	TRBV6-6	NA	TGTGCCAGCAGAGCTGGGAGACGCTCAGATACGCAGTATTTT	CASRAGRRSDTQYF
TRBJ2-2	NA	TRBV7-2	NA	TGTGCCAGCAGCCGACGATCTGGGACTCTGGGGAGGACCGGGGAGCTGTTTTTT	CASSRRSGTLGRTGELFF
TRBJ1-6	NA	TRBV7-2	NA	TGTGCCAGCACGGACAGATATCATTCACCCCTCCACTTT	CASTDRYHSPLHF
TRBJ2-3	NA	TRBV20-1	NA	TGCAGTGCCTCCGGGACACTAAGGAGATACACAGATACGCAGTATTTT	CSASGTLRRYTDTQYF
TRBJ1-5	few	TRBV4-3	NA	TGCGCCAGCAGCCAAGATTTTTTGGACTATAGCAATCAGCCCCAGCATTTT	CASSQDFLDYSNQPQHF
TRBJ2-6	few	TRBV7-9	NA	TGTGCCAGCAGCGACGAACCTTCCGCCCCTGGGGCCAACGTCCTGACTTTC	CASSDEPSAPGANVLTF
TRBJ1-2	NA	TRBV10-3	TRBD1	TGTGCCATCAATGGACAGGGGGAAGCCTATGGCTACACCTTC	CAINGQGEAYGYTF
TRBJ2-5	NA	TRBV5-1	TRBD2	TGCGCCAGCAGCCAATTCGGACTAGCGGAAGAGGGAGAGACCCAGTACTTC	CASSQFGLAEEGETQYF
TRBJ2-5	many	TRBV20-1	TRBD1	TGCAGTGCTAGAAACGACAGGGCGGAGACCCAGTACTTC	CSARNDRAETQYF
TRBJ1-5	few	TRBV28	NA	TGTGCCAGCAGTCTACACCTTAGCAATCAGCCCCAGCATTTT	CASSLHLSNQPQHF
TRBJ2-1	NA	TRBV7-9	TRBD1	TGTGCCAGCAGTAGGACAGGGGACAATGAGCAGTTCTTC	CASSRTGDNEQFF
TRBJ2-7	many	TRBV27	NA	TGTGCCAGCAGTTCCGGGGGCTCCTACGAGCAGTACTTC	CASSSGGSYEQYF
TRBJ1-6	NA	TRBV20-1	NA	TGCAGTGCTAGACACAGGGCCCCTAATAATTCACCCCTCCACTTT	CSARHRAPNNSPLHF
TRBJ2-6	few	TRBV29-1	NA	TGCAGCGCGAAGGAATCTGGGGCCAACGTCCTGACTTTC	CSAKESGANVLTF